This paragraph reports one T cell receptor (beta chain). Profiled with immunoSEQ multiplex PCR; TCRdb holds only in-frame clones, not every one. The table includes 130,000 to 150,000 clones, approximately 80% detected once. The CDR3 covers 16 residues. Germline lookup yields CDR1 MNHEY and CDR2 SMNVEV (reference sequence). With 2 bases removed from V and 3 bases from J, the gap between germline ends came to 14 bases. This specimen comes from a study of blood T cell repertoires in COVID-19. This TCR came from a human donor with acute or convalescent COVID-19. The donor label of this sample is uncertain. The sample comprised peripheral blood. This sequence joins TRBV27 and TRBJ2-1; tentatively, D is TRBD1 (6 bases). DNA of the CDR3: TGTGCCAGCAGTTTAAATTACAGGGTCGACTACAATGAGCAGTTCTTC. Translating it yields CASSLNYRVDYNEQFF.